This TCR beta chain appears in the sequencing data of a study of T-cell memory formation after mild COVID-19. Across the study: Most TCR clusters belonged to a single donor.

The TCR alpha and TCR beta cDNA libraries, bearing sample barcodes and UMIs, were generated by 5'RACE using constant-segment primers. MiXCR, run by TCRdb on the 5' RACE reads, gives a single entry per CDR3 protein. The data show around 420,000 distinct CDR3 sequences, more than 20% seen once. The length of the CDR3 is 16 residues. From germline, CDR1 is LNHNV and CDR2 YYDKDF (reference sequence). V was clipped by 5 bases and J by 1 base, with 18 bases between them. A note on this clonotype: What it recognizes is unknown.

Study results and limitations: Contracting CD8+ clones were enriched in EMRA, CD4+ mainly in CM and EM. Some clones that responded were present in memory (sampled pre-infection), which suggests cross-reactive memory joined.

Sequenced material: PBMCs or a T cell subset sorted from them (not recorded which). The gene calls are TRBV15 and TRBJ2-7, with a possible D match to TRBD1 (5 bases). The sequence was collected from an adult woman who had mild COVID-19 (a few samples of this study predate the infection). Cell type and time point are not known. CDR3 sequence (DNA): TGTGCCACCAGCCCCGATGGAGACAGAGCTTCCTACGAGCAGTACTTC. Residues: CATSPDGDRASYEQYF.